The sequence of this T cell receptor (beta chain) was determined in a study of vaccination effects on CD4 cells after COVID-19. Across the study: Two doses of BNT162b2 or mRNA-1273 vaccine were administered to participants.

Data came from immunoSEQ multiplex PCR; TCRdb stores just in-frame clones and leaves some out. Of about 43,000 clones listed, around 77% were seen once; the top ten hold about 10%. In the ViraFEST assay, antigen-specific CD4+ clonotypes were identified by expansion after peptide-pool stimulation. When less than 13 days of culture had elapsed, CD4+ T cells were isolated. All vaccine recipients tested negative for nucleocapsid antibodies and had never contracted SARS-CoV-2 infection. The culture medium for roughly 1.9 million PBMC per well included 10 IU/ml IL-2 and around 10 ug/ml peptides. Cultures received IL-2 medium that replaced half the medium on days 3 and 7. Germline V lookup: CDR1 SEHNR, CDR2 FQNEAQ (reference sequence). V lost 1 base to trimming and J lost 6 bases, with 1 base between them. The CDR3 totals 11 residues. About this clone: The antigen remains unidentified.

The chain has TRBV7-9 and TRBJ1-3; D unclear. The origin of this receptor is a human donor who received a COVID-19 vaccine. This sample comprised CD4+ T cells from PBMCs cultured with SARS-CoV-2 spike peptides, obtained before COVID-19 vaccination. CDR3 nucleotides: TGTGCCAGCAGCTTAGAAAACACCATATATTTT. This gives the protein CASSLENTIYF. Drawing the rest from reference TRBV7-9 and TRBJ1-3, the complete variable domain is DTGVSQNPRHKITKRGQNVTFRCDPISEHNRLYWYRQTLGQGPEFLTYFQNEAQLEKSRLLSDRFSAERPKGSFSTLEIQRTEQGDSAMYLCASSLENTIYFGEGSWLTVV.